This TCR beta chain was captured by sequencing in a study of T cells in Graves' hyperthyroidism and ophthalmopathy. The wider study: Peripheral blood was taken when the disease was first diagnosed, before any treatment began.

Germline assignment: CDR1 KGHDR and CDR2 SFDVKD. CDR3 length: 14 residues. V lost 3 bases and J lost 10, with 14 bases in between. This clonotype was found many times. Regions amplified from RNA transcripts were the TCR beta CDR3 regions. TCR CDR3 underwent first-round RT-PCR with the HTBI primer set. Each CDR3 protein is one row after TCRdb ran MiXCR on the multiplex PCR reads. The data contain about 560,000 distinct CDR3 sequences, roughly 14% of them singletons. Any patient presenting with uncontrolled infection, other autoimmune disease, pregnancy or lactation was left out. Each diagnosis drew on symptoms, thyroxine, TRAb, thyroid ultrasound and orbital computed tomography findings. Fresh peripheral blood, under 11 ml, yielded the PBMCs.

The sequenced sample consisted of blood. This rearrangement joins TRBV24-1 to TRBJ2-2, with D possibly TRBD1 on 6 matching bases. The TCR originated in a woman in her 30s with Graves' hyperthyroidism. In DNA form, the CDR3 reads TGTGCCACCAGTGATGAGGGACACCCCGTGGAGCTGTTTTTT. Protein sequence: CATSDEGHPVELFF.